These 28 T cell receptor beta chains were all obtained from the same sample, sequenced in a study of vaccination effects on CD4 cells after COVID-19 (dated by TCRdb to between 2021 and 2022). In the ViraFEST assay, PBMC were stimulated with viral peptide pools, and antigen-specific CD4+ T cell clonotypes were then identified by expansion using TCR sequencing. After approximately eleven days of culture, CD4+ T cells were isolated with the EasySep CD4+ T cell isolation kit. Two doses of either the BNT162b2 or the mRNA-1273 mRNA SARS-CoV-2 vaccine were administered to participants. Library construction relied on the immunoSEQ multiplex PCR assay. TCRdb took this table from immuneACCESS and kept in-frame rearrangements with V and J called. Such tables lack part of the clones; where checked against another copy, unresolved V genes explain under half of the gap, and the rest is unexplained. The sample data list tens of thousands of clones, and about three quarters of these were observed just once. The top ten constitute roughly 1.2% of the sample.

Antigens for these TCRs are unknown. This material consisted of CD4+ T cells from PBMCs cultured with HCoV-229E spike peptides, taken after COVID-19 vaccination. The sample's cell subset or site label is to be understood as: HCoV-229E spike overlapping peptide pool stimulation. These receptors all come from a human donor who received a COVID-19 vaccine.

This clone was observed once. This chain connects TRBV18 to TRBJ2-3; D perhaps matches TRBD2 (6 bases). V shed 2 bases and J shed 2 bases, with 14 bases lying between them. Germline V lookup: CDR1 KGHSH, CDR2 LQKENI. The CDR3 has 16 amino acids. The CDR3 loop reads CASSPGEAGDTDTQYF. The CDR3 DNA sequence: TGTGCCAGCTCACCAGGGGAGGCCGGGGACACAGATACGCAGTATTTT.

V gene TRBV20-1 combines with J gene TRBJ2-7, with D unclear. Germline V lookup: CDR1 DFQATT, CDR2 SNEGSKA (reference sequence). CDR3 length: 11 residues. The V end lost 0 bases, the J end lost 4 bases, and 4 bases lay between the germline ends. In nucleotides, the CDR3 is TGCAGTGCTAGAGACTATTACGAGCAGTACGTC. Encoded protein: CSARDYYEQYV.

Comment on this clone: The identical CDR3 is also encoded by other nucleotide sequences in the sample. This sequence joins TRBV5-1 and TRBJ1-5; D not resolved. CDR3 length equals 14 residues. Trimming removed 0 bases at V and 1 base at J, with 5 bases between. CDR1 is SGHRS, CDR2 YFSETQ, per germline. In DNA form, the CDR3 reads TGCGCCAGCAGCTTGGGGCTAAGCAATCAGCCCCAGCATTTT. Its protein product is CASSLGLSNQPQHF.

This chain joins TRBV19 and TRBJ2-3; no reliable D call. This CDR3 has 12 amino acids. In germline, CDR1 is LNHDA, CDR2 SQIVND (reference sequence). Trimming stripped 3 bases from V and 8 bases from J, with 9 bases between. The CDR3 bases are TGTGCCAGTAGTATCGTGGGGTCTACGCAGTATTTT. This sequence encodes CASSIVGSTQYF.

J is TRBJ2-1 and V is TRBV9; TRBD1 might be the D (5 bases). The CDR3 has 14 amino acids. Trimming took off 4 bases at V and 9 bases at J, with 17 bases between the two ends. The germline V gene has CDR1 SGDLS and CDR2 YYNGEE. The CDR3, as DNA: TGTGCCAGCAGCCCAGGGCCCCAGACGAGTGAGCAGTTCTTC. It specifies CASSPGPQTSEQFF. Together with reference TRBV9 and TRBJ2-1, the CDR3 gives the full variable domain: DSGVTQTPKHLITATGQRVTLRCSPRSGDLSVYWYQQSLDQGLQFLIQYYNGEERAKGNILERFSAQQFPDLHSELNLSSLELGDSALYFCASSPGPQTSEQFFGPGTRLTVL.

In its sample, this clone was seen a few times. This chain connects TRBV18 to TRBJ1-1, with TRBD1 matching over 9 bases. V lost 8 bases to trimming and J lost 5 bases; unmatched junction nucleotides: 9. The CDR3 extends over 14 amino acids. From germline, CDR1 is KGHSH and CDR2 LQKENI. CDR3 protein: CASQTGQGRTEAFF. The CDR3 DNA reads as TGTGCCAGCCAGACCGGACAGGGGCGGACTGAAGCTTTCTTT. Full variable domain (remainder filled in from reference TRBV18 and TRBJ1-1): NAGVMQNPRHLVRRRGQEARLRCSPMKGHSHVYWYRQLPEEGLKFMVYLQKENIIDESGMPKERFSAEFPKEGPSILRIQQVVRGDSAAYFCASQTGQGRTEAFFGQGTRLTVV.

The chain combines TRBV24-1 with TRBJ2-5; a weak D match, TRBD2 (5 bases). The ends were cut back, 3 bases at V and 3 bases at J, with 13 bases in the middle. Germline values: CDR1 KGHDR, CDR2 SFDVKD. The CDR3 spans 15 residues. The CDR3 sequence is CATSDDTGREETQYF. In DNA form, the CDR3 reads TGTGCCACCAGTGATGATACCGGGCGGGAAGAGACCCAGTACTTC.

The V gene is TRBV14, the J gene TRBJ1-4; D is uncertain. V lost 1 base to trimming and J lost 5 bases, with 2 bases between them. The length of the CDR3 is 12 residues. In germline, CDR1 is SGHDN, CDR2 FVKESK. The CDR3 nucleotides read TGTGCCAGCAGCCAAGCGAATGAAAAACTGTTTTTT. Its translation: CASSQANEKLFF.

The rearrangement joins TRBV6-2 or TRBV6-3 to TRBJ2-4; weak D call: TRBD2 (6 bases). The CDR3 runs 15 residues. CDR1 is MNHEY and CDR2 is SVGEGT in the germline V gene. Trimming removed 6 bases at V and 8 bases at J, with 20 bases between. CDR3 nucleotides: TGTGCCAGCAGCCCCCGTCTAGCGTGGATTGACATTCAGTACTTC. Protein: CASSPRLAWIDIQYF.

V and J are TRBV5-1 and TRBJ1-4; D may be TRBD1 (5 bases). CDR1 SGHRS and CDR2 YFSETQ come from the germline V gene. V shed 4 bases and J shed 6 bases, with 22 bases lying between them. The CDR3 spans 17 residues. The CDR3 reads CASSRRTSNLGDEKLFF. The CDR3 DNA is TGCGCCAGCAGCAGACGGACATCAAACCTTGGCGATGAAAAACTGTTTTTT.

This clone was seen more than once but under ten times. The J gene is TRBJ2-1, the V gene TRBV10-3, with D maybe TRBD1 (5 bases). CDR3 length equals 12 residues. CDR1 and CDR2 from the germline V gene are ENHRY and SYGVKD. V was shortened by 11 bases and J by 4 bases, with 12 bases between the two germline ends. CDR3 DNA: TGTGCCCCTTCGGACAAGTACAATGAGCAGTTCTTC. Protein sequence: CAPSDKYNEQFF.

This chain's CDR3 is CASKHPGRMNTEAFF. The CDR3 nucleotides read TGTGCCAGTAAACACCCCGGACGCATGAACACTGAAGCTTTCTTT. The rearrangement joins TRBV16 to TRBJ1-1; D is uncertain. Germline V gives CDR1 KGHSY, CDR2 FQNENV. V was trimmed by 9 bases and J by 0 bases, leaving 17 bases between them. The CDR3 spans 15 residues.

This clone showed up just a few times. The J gene is TRBJ1-3, the V gene TRBV11-2; a possible D gene is TRBD1 (5 bases). The CDR3 runs 15 residues. The V and J ends lost 3 bases and 3 bases respectively, with 12 bases between them. CDR1 SGHAT and CDR2 FQNNGV come from the germline V gene. This CDR3 is CASSFRRDGGNTIYF. CDR3 DNA sequence: TGTGCCAGCAGCTTTAGGAGGGACGGTGGAAACACCATATATTTT.

The chain is built from TRBV27 and TRBJ1-2, with a tentative D call TRBD1 (6 bases). V lost 5 bases and J 1 base, leaving 14 bases between the germline ends. Germline V gene sequence: CDR1 MNHEY, CDR2 SMNVEV (reference sequence). The length of the CDR3 is 15 residues. The CDR3 loop reads CASSRKGGSNYGYTF. CDR3 nucleotides: TGTGCCAGCAGTCGTAAGGGGGGCAGTAACTATGGCTACACCTTC.

CDR3 nucleotides: TGTGCCAGCAGCTCCCGGGGAGGCAGAGCTAACTATGGCTACACCTTC. This encodes CASSSRGGRANYGYTF. The rearrangement links TRBV5-4 to TRBJ1-2, with D unresolved. Germline-derived CDR1 and CDR2 are SGHNT and YYREEE (reference sequence). This CDR3 has 16 amino acids. Trimming shortened V by 3 bases and J by 0 bases, and 15 bases separated the two germline ends. Full variable domain (outside the CDR3, taken from reference TRBV5-4 and TRBJ1-2): ETGVTQSPTHLIKTRGQQVTLRCSSQSGHNTVSWYQQALGQGPQFIFQYYREEENGRGNFPPRFSGLQFPNYSSELNVNALELDDSALYLCASSSRGGRANYGYTFGSGTRLTVV.

The V and J genes are TRBV2 and TRBJ2-5; the D gene is possibly TRBD1 (6 bases). CDR1 SNHLY and CDR2 FYNNEI come from the germline V gene. The germline V and J ends were trimmed by 8 bases and 0 bases, with 13 bases remaining between them. The CDR3 covers 14 residues. The chain's CDR3 is CASQQGRNQETQYF. The DNA for the CDR3 is TGTGCCAGCCAACAGGGACGGAACCAAGAGACCCAGTACTTC.

The V gene is TRBV24-1, the J gene TRBJ2-3; 10 positions match TRBD1. Germline trimming cut 7 bases from V and 2 bases from J; bases unmatched to any gene: 29. This CDR3 has 23 residues. Germline CDR1 reads KGHDR; CDR2 reads SFDVKD. Here the CDR3 DNA reads TGTGCCACCAGAATGGACAGGGGGGTTATATACGACGGGACCCCCTCTTACACAGATACGCAGTATTTT. This sequence encodes CATRMDRGVIYDGTPSYTDTQYF.

The chain combines TRBV6-5 with TRBJ2-7, with a possible D match to TRBD1 (5 bases). Germline values: CDR1 MNHEY, CDR2 SVGAGI. The length of the CDR3 is 14 residues. Trimming cost V 6 bases and J 2 bases, with 14 bases left between them. CDR3 nucleotide sequence: TGTGCCAGCAGGCCAGGGTCGCGACCCTACGAGCAGTACGTC. It encodes CASRPGSRPYEQYV.

V and J are TRBV6-5 and TRBJ2-3; maybe TRBD2 (7 bases). V dropped 10 bases and J dropped 2 bases, with 16 bases sitting between them. This CDR3 has 14 amino acids. Per germline, CDR1 MNHEY and CDR2 SVGAGI. The CDR3 spells CATSVGGATDTQYF. As DNA, the CDR3 is TGTGCCACTAGTGTTGGGGGGGCCACAGATACGCAGTATTTT.

V usage is TRBV6-2 or TRBV6-3 and J usage is TRBJ1-5; perhaps TRBD1 as D (6 bases). The germline V and J ends were trimmed by 5 bases and 4 bases, with 9 bases remaining between them. The CDR3 extends over 13 amino acids. Germline values: CDR1 MNHEY, CDR2 SVGEGT. In DNA form, the CDR3 reads TGTGCCAGCAGTGATACAGGGAATCAGCCCCAGCATTTT. Amino acids: CASSDTGNQPQHF.

The CDR3 region has the DNA TGTGCCAGCACGGTCTCAGGCGGGAATGGCTACACCTTC. This sequence encodes CASTVSGGNGYTF. The chain joins TRBV28 to TRBJ1-2; D uncertain. Germline V gives CDR1 MDHEN, CDR2 SYDVKM. The CDR3 has 13 amino acids. Trimming stripped 7 bases from V and 6 bases from J, with 15 bases between.

V usage is TRBV10-3 and J usage is TRBJ1-2; D unclear. V was shortened by 7 bases and J by 7 bases, with 16 bases between the two germline ends. The CDR3 is 13 residues long. CDR1 is ENHRY and CDR2 is SYGVKD in the germline V gene. The CDR3 DNA reads as TGTGCCATCAACGACGGTTCCTATGTTGGCTACACCTTC. Encoded protein: CAINDGSYVGYTF.

This chain uses TRBV28 with TRBJ2-7; D uncertain. Germline-derived CDR1 and CDR2 are MDHEN and SYDVKM. Trimming took off 5 bases at V and 7 bases at J, with 12 bases between the two ends. The CDR3 is made up of 12 amino acids. The CDR3: CASSVQTGEQYV. Here the CDR3 DNA reads TGTGCCAGCAGTGTGCAAACGGGTGAGCAGTACGTC.

This chain uses TRBV9 with TRBJ1-2; 8 nucleotides line up with TRBD1. The V and J ends lost 0 bases and 3 bases, in that order; junction bases with no gene match: 4. Germline assignment: CDR1 SGDLS and CDR2 YYNGEE. The CDR3 totals 15 residues. This CDR3 reads CASSVGQGADYGYTF. The CDR3 region has the DNA TGTGCCAGCAGCGTAGGTCAGGGGGCCGACTATGGCTACACCTTC.

The chain joins TRBV28 to TRBJ2-3; D is unresolved. Trimming pared 4 bases from V and 0 bases from J, leaving 8 bases between. Germline-derived CDR1 and CDR2 are MDHEN and SYDVKM. The length of the CDR3 is 14 residues. Written as DNA, the CDR3 is TGTGCCAGCAGTTCCTCATCTAGCACAGATACGCAGTATTTT. Protein product: CASSSSSSTDTQYF.

The chain couples TRBV7-9 to TRBJ2-2; 10 positions agree with TRBD1. Germline CDR1 is SEHNR and CDR2 is FQNEAQ (reference sequence). This CDR3 is 15 amino acids long. The junction had 6 bases not matched to a gene; V was cut back by 3 bases and J by 8 bases. The CDR3 nucleotides are TGTGCCAGCAGCTTCGGGACAGGGGCGTCTGGGGAGCTGTTTTTT. Translating it yields CASSFGTGASGELFF.

The sample holds one count of this clone. This CDR3 is also generated by other DNA sequences in the sample. J is TRBJ2-3 and V is TRBV9; D possibly corresponds to TRBD2 (5 bases). The V gene's germline CDR1 is SGDLS and CDR2 YYNGEE. This CDR3 contains 15 residues. Trimming shortened V by 0 bases and J by 2 bases, and 10 bases separated the two germline ends. DNA of the CDR3: TGTGCCAGCAGCGTAGTCGGAGGAGACACAGATACGCAGTATTTT. Translating it yields CASSVVGGDTDTQYF.

The rearrangement joins TRBV19 to TRBJ1-6; no reliable D call. The ends were cut back, 3 bases at V and 5 bases at J, with 5 bases in the middle. Germline CDR1 is LNHDA and CDR2 is SQIVND (reference sequence). The CDR3 is 13 residues long. CDR3 coding DNA: TGTGCCAGTAGTATGGGAAATAATTCACCCCTCCACTTT. It yields the protein CASSMGNNSPLHF.